This TCR beta chain was sequenced during a study of prognosis after radiotherapy for stage I lung cancer. Study context: All non-small cell lung cancer patients were considered medically inoperable.

This clonotype has at least ten counts. Its antigen remains unidentified. Notes on the study in general: In the expanded TCR clones, tumor specificity was not determined. TRBV and TRBJ gene usage reportedly differed between patients with and without metastases.

Germline assignment: CDR1 KGHDR and CDR2 SFDVKD. The V gene lost 4 bases and the J gene lost 9 bases, with 21 bases spanning the gap. The CDR3 spans 16 residues. Node negativity on CT and PET/CT was present in all patients, alongside an absence of prior chemotherapy, radiotherapy or other malignancies. TCR beta CDR3 amplification from genomic DNA was performed by two-round multiplex PCR. Primers targeting each individual TRBV and TRBJ gene were applied in first-round PCR. TCRdb re-derived calls from the multiplex PCR reads in MiXCR, one entry per CDR3 protein. The sample holds fewer than 40,000 distinct CDR3 sequences; 32% are singletons and the top ten take 25% to 30%.

The sample here was PBMCs, taken before or after stereotactic body radiation therapy (not recorded which). This sequence joins TRBV24-1 and TRBJ2-1, with unresolved D. The source is a donor over 45 with non-small cell lung cancer. As DNA, the CDR3 is TGTGCCACCAGTGACCCGAGGCAATCGACAAAGGGTGAGCAGTTCTTC. This gives the protein CATSDPRQSTKGEQFF.